A single sample gave rise to the 17 T cell receptor beta chains below, sequenced in a study of regulatory T cells in long-lasting Graves disease (dated by TCRdb to 2020 to 2022). The time point label here, explained by the study, means: newly diagnosed GD, antithyroid drugs for less than 3 months. For both TCR sequencing and RNA sequencing, RNA was extracted from PBMCs in TRIzol. Libraries were built with multiplex PCR. Sequencing was performed on an Illumina HiSeq 4000. TCR beta libraries were built with iRepertoire HTBI primers and Arm-PCR amplification of CDR3 regions. TCRdb reprocessing: public reads trimmed at Q25 with fastp, clones called with MiXCR, in-frame beta chains kept. Each entry is one CDR3 protein sequence, shown with its most common DNA and genes. The sample table lists roughly 400,000 distinct CDR3 sequences, about 16% of them with a count of one. 23% of the sample is held by the ten biggest clonotypes.

The same sample was also studied in work on T cells in Graves' hyperthyroidism and ophthalmopathy.

The sample was peripheral blood mononuclear cells (PBMCs), taken at new diagnosis, from a patient treated with antithyroid drugs. The receptor set was obtained from a woman aged 18-29 years with Graves disease. Donor details come from another sample of the same person, matched by shared clones.

This clonotype has at least ten counts. The rearrangement links TRBV20-1 to TRBJ2-7; D not certain. Per germline, CDR1 DFQATT and CDR2 SNEGSKA (reference sequence). Trimming cost V 0 bases and J 4 bases, with 10 bases left between them. This CDR3 spans 13 amino acids. The CDR3 region has the DNA TGCAGTGCTAGAGAGGCCTCTAAGTACGAGCAGTACTTC. Its translation: CSAREASKYEQYF.

The chain joins TRBV7-9 to TRBJ1-5; D remains ambiguous. Per the germline V gene, CDR1 is SEHNR and CDR2 is FQNEAQ (reference sequence). This CDR3 is 13 amino acids long. V lost 3 bases and J lost 5, with 8 bases in between. The CDR3 sequence: CASSLEDYQPQHF. The CDR3 DNA follows: TGTGCCAGCAGCTTGGAAGATTATCAGCCCCAGCATTTT.

The table lists this clonotype with many counts. In DNA, the CDR3 is TGTGCCGGCGGGGACGATGAGCAGTTCTTC. This sequence encodes CAGGDDEQFF. The rearrangement joins TRBV7-9 to TRBJ2-1, with a possible D match to TRBD2 (6 bases). Germline V gene data show CDR1 as SEHNR and CDR2 as FQNEAQ (reference sequence). V lost 11 bases and J lost 8, with 10 bases in between. CDR3 size: 10 residues. The whole variable domain, filled in from reference TRBV7-9 and TRBJ2-1, reads DTGVSQNPRHKITKRGQNVTFRCDPISEHNRLYWYRQTLGQGPEFLTYFQNEAQLEKSRLLSDRFSAERPKGSFSTLEIQRTEQGDSAMYLCAGGDDEQFFGPGTRLTVL.

The chain couples TRBV19 to TRBJ1-2; 9 positions agree with TRBD1. CDR1 is LNHDA, CDR2 SQIVND, per germline (reference sequence). Trimming at V came to 6 bases and at J to 6 bases, leaving 5 bases not matched to a gene. This CDR3 spans 13 amino acids. Here the CDR3 DNA reads TGTGCCAGTAGACGGACAGGGGACGATGGCTACACCTTC. This sequence encodes CASRRTGDDGYTF.

Ten or more counts support this clonotype. This chain joins TRBV12-3 or TRBV12-4 and TRBJ2-1; 11 bases fit TRBD2. V shed 6 bases, J shed 9 bases, and the junction held 10 bases outside the gene matches. The CDR3 runs to 15 residues. In DNA, the CDR3 is TGTGCCAGCAGCCAACTAGCGGGAGATTCCCCTGAGCAGTTCTTC. As protein: CASSQLAGDSPEQFF.

This clonotype was seen a few times. The rearrangement joins TRBV19 to TRBJ2-7; D unresolved. Trimming removed 8 bases at V and 2 bases at J, with 10 bases between. Germline V gene sequence: CDR1 LNHDA, CDR2 SQIVND (reference sequence). This CDR3 contains 12 residues. CDR3 DNA: TGTGCCAGTCCCCCCAGGACCTACGAGCAGTACTTC. Translating gives CASPPRTYEQYF.

This clonotype was counted only a few times. V is TRBV7-9 and J is TRBJ2-5; 8 positions agree with TRBD2. The J segment lost 4 bases and the V segment lost 6 bases, leaving 10 bases of the junction unmatched. The CDR3 has 15 amino acids. Germline loops: CDR1 SEHNR, CDR2 FQNEAQ (reference sequence). The CDR3 DNA reads TGTGCCAGCAGTAAGAATAGCGGGATTCTAGAGACCCAGTACTTC. Protein product: CASSKNSGILETQYF.

This chain uses TRBV24-1 with TRBJ2-3; possible D gene TRBD1, 5 bases. This CDR3 region has 17 residues. CDR1 is KGHDR, CDR2 SFDVKD, per germline. The germline V and J ends were trimmed by 3 bases and 2 bases, with 17 bases remaining between them. Written as DNA, the CDR3 is TGTGCCACCAGTGATCCCCGCCCTGGCAGGGCCACAGATACGCAGTATTTT. Encoded protein: CATSDPRPGRATDTQYF.

This clonotype showed up many times. The chain joins TRBV25-1 to TRBJ2-3; D gene unclear. From germline, CDR1 is MGHDK and CDR2 SYGVNS. There are 18 residues in the CDR3. Trimming shortened V by 3 bases and J by 2 bases, and 21 bases separated the two germline ends. Written as DNA, the CDR3 is TGTGCCAGCAGTGATACCAGCGCGGTATTCTACTCCACAGATACGCAGTATTTT. Encoded protein: CASSDTSAVFYSTDTQYF.

The table lists this clonotype with many counts. The rearrangement links TRBV6-9 to TRBJ1-1; D not certain. The germline V gene has CDR1 MNHGY and CDR2 SVAAGI. V was trimmed by 2 bases and J by 2 bases, leaving 6 bases between them. The CDR3 is 13 amino acids. The CDR3 DNA sequence: TGTGCCAGCAGTTATCGGGGTAACACTGAAGCTTTCTTT. The encoded protein is CASSYRGNTEAFF.

The chain recombines TRBV5-1 with TRBJ2-5; D uncertain. This CDR3 has 14 amino acids. Per the germline V gene, CDR1 is SGHRS and CDR2 is YFSETQ. Deletions cut 4 bases from V and 5 bases from J, with 15 bases between. CDR3 coding DNA: TGCGCCAGCAGCCGAGGTTCAGGAGAGGAGACCCAGTACTTC. It codes for CASSRGSGEETQYF.

This clonotype was seen ten or more times. The chain carries TRBV20-1 and TRBJ2-5; 8 positions match TRBD2. Germline V gene data show CDR1 as DFQATT and CDR2 as SNEGSKA (reference sequence). The V and J ends lost 5 bases and 1 base, in that order; junction bases with no gene match: 9. This CDR3 region has 15 residues. The CDR3 DNA reads TGCAGTGCTGGCCCTGCACTAGCGGTCCAAGAGACCCAGTACTTC. Translation: CSAGPALAVQETQYF.

At least ten counts were recorded for this clonotype. The V and J genes are TRBV28 and TRBJ2-3, with TRBD2 identical over 7 bases. Germline assignment: CDR1 MDHEN and CDR2 SYDVKM. CDR3 length: 14 residues. The V and J ends lost 7 bases and 2 bases, in that order; junction bases with no gene match: 6. The CDR3 loop reads CASMIAGPTDTQYF. The DNA for the CDR3 is TGTGCCAGCATGATAGCGGGCCCCACAGATACGCAGTATTTT.

CDR3 amino acids: CASSHGTVYSNQPQHF. Written as DNA, the CDR3 is TGTGCCAGCAGCCACGGGACCGTCTATAGCAATCAGCCCCAGCATTTT. The genes are TRBV16 and TRBJ1-5, with D possibly matching TRBD1 (5 bases). From germline, CDR1 is KGHSY and CDR2 FQNENV. The CDR3 is 16 amino acids. V lost 3 bases and J 0 bases, leaving 12 bases between the germline ends.

In this sample, this clonotype turned up a few times. J is TRBJ1-3 and V is TRBV12-3 or TRBV12-4; D may be TRBD1 (6 bases). V lost 3 bases and J lost 0, with 12 bases in between. The CDR3 extends over 16 amino acids. CDR3 sequence (DNA): TGTGCCAGCAGTTTGGGGGGGGGCTCCTCTGGAAACACCATATATTTT. Its translation: CASSLGGGSSGNTIYF.

The chain combines TRBV19 with TRBJ2-2, with D uncertain. V lost 7 bases to trimming and J lost 0 bases, with 9 bases between them. Per germline, CDR1 LNHDA and CDR2 SQIVND (reference sequence). The CDR3 runs 14 residues. The CDR3 region has the DNA TGTGCCAGTAAAGAACTAACGAACACCGGGGAGCTGTTTTTT. Translating gives CASKELTNTGELFF. Complete variable domain (other parts from reference TRBV19 and TRBJ2-2): DGGITQSPKYLFRKEGQNVTLSCEQNLNHDAMYWYRQDPGQGLRLIYYSQIVNDFQKGDIAEGYSVSREKKESFPLTVTSAQKNPTAFYLCASKELTNTGELFFGEGSRLTVL.

The rearrangement links TRBV5-1 to TRBJ2-2; 11 bases are a match to TRBD2. The CDR3 runs 17 residues. Germline CDR1 is SGHRS and CDR2 is YFSETQ. After removal of 4 bases from V and 1 base from J, the junction contained 6 bases not matched to a gene. Written as DNA, the CDR3 is TGCGCCAGCAGCCGAATAACTAGCGGGAGGAACACCGGGGAGCTGTTTTTT. Translated: CASSRITSGRNTGELFF.